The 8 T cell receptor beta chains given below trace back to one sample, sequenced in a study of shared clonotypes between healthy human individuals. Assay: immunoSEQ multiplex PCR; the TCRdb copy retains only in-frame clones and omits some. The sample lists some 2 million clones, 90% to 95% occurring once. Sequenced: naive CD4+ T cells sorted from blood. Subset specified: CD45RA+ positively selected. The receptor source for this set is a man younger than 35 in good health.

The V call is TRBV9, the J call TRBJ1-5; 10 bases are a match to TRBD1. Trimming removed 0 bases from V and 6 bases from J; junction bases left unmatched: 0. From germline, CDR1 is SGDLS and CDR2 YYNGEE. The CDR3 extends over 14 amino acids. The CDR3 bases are TGTGCCAGCAGCGTAGGACAGGGGGCTCAGCCCCAGCATTTT. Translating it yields CASSVGQGAQPQHF.

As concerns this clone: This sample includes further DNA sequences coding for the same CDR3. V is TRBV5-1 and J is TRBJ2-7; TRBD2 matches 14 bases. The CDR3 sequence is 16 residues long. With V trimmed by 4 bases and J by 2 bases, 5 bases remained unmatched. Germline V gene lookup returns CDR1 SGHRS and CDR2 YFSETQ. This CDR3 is CASSPGTSGRPYEQYF. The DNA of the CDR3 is TGCGCCAGCAGCCCGGGGACTAGCGGGAGACCCTACGAGCAGTACTTC.

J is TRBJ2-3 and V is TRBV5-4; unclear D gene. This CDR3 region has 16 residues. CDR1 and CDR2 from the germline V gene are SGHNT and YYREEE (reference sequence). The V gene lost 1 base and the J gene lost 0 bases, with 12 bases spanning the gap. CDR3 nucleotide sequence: TGTGCCAGCAGCTTGAGGCCTTCGTCAAGCACAGATACGCAGTATTTT. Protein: CASSLRPSSSTDTQYF.

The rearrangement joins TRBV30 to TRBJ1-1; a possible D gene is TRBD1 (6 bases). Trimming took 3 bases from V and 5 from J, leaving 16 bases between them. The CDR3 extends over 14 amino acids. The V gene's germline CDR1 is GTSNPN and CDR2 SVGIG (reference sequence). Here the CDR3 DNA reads TGTGCCTGGAGACGAACAGGGTCGGGTACTGAAGCTTTCTTT. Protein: CAWRRTGSGTEAFF.

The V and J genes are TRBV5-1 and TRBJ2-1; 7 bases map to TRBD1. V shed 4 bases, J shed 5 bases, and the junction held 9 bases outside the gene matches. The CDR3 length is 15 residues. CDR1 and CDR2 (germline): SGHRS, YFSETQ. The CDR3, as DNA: TGCGCCAGCAGCGCATGGGGACAGATCGACAATGAGCAGTTCTTC. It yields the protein CASSAWGQIDNEQFF.

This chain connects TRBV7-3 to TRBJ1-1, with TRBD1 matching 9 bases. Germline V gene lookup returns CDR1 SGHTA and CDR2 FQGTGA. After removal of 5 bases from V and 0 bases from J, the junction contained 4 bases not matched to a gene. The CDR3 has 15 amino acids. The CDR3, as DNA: TGTGCCAGCAGCCGGACAGGGGATTTGAACACTGAAGCTTTCTTT. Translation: CASSRTGDLNTEAFF.

CDR3 in amino acids: CASSLENPRGGFF. The CDR3 DNA follows: TGCGCCAGCAGCTTGGAGAACCCCAGGGGCGGATTCTTC. V usage is TRBV5-1 and J usage is TRBJ2-1; D is perhaps TRBD1 (6 bases). CDR3 size: 13 residues. Trimming took 0 bases from V and 16 from J, leaving 17 bases between them. From germline, CDR1 is SGHRS and CDR2 YFSETQ.

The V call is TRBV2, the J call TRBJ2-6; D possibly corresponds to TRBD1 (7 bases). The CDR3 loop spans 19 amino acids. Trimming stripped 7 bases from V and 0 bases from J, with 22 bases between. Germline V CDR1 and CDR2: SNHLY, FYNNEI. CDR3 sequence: CASTKTGAPGGSGANVLTF. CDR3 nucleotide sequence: TGTGCCAGCACCAAAACGGGGGCGCCAGGGGGCTCTGGGGCCAACGTCCTGACTTTC. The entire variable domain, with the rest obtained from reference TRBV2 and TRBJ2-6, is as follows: EPEVTQTPSHQVTQMGQEVILRCVPISNHLYFYWYRQILGQKVEFLVSFYNNEISEKSEIFDDQFSVERPDGSNFTLKIRSTKLEDSAMYFCASTKTGAPGGSGANVLTFGAGSRLTVL.